This T cell receptor beta chain was sequenced in a study of T cells in tuberculosis. Only in-frame clones appear in the TCRdb table, and some are missing; sequencing was by immunoSEQ multiplex PCR. The data contain more than 35,000 clones, 93% of them singletons. Germline V gene data show CDR1 as LGHNA and CDR2 as YSLEER. With 1 base removed from V and 11 bases from J, the gap between germline ends came to 12 bases. The CDR3 extends over 13 amino acids. Sequencing was carried out using PBMCs. V and J are TRBV4-3 and TRBJ1-5, with D maybe TRBD1 (6 bases). The sequence came from a donor aged 10-29 years with latent tuberculosis or without tuberculosis infection. CDR3: CASSQGRGETQHF. DNA for the CDR3: TGCGCCAGCAGCCAAGGCAGGGGTGAGACCCAGCATTTT.